This T cell receptor beta chain came from a study of blood T cell repertoires in COVID-19. V lost 3 bases, J lost 1 base, and 9 bases stayed unmatched. The CDR3 runs 17 residues. Germline loops: CDR1 MNHEY, CDR2 SMNVEV (reference sequence). Some clones are missing from TCRdb's copy, which holds only in-frame ones; the method was immunoSEQ multiplex PCR. Altogether under 200,000 clones are present, about 86% being singletons, with the ten largest covering roughly 3.6%. The genes are TRBV27 and TRBJ2-4; 7 bases fit TRBD2. The sequence derives from a young man with active or convalescent COVID-19. Sample: peripheral blood. CDR3 bases: TGTGCCAGCAGTTTGAACGGAATCGGGGGGGCCAAAAACATTCAGTACTTC. It translates to CASSLNGIGGAKNIQYF.